The next 3 T cell receptor beta chains were all read from a single sample in a study of blood T cells in healthy people across ages. With a J-beta primer mix and a sample-barcoded 5' primer, a second PCR ran roughly 7 to 11 cycles. TCRdb called the 5' RACE reads again in MiXCR, with one record for every CDR3 protein. The data contain about 400,000 distinct CDR3 sequences, 52% of them singletons. Sequences were obtained from blood. These TCRs come from a man between 60 and 75 years old in good health.

The chain carries TRBV30 and TRBJ1-2; 8 bases fit TRBD1. CDR1 and CDR2 (germline): GTSNPN, SVGIG (reference sequence). Germline trimming cut 3 bases from V and 5 bases from J; bases unmatched to any gene: 8. This CDR3 contains 14 residues. The CDR3 here is CAWSAGGQGYGYTF. DNA of the CDR3: TGTGCCTGGAGCGCAGGGGGCCAGGGTTATGGCTACACCTTC.

V gene TRBV7-2 combines with J gene TRBJ2-3; the D gene is possibly TRBD1 (6 bases). CDR1 is SGHTA and CDR2 is FQGNSA in the germline V gene. Trimming stripped 6 bases from V and 3 bases from J, with 10 bases between. The CDR3 is 13 residues long. The CDR3 reads CASRPGTTDTQYF. The CDR3 nucleotides are TGTGCCAGCAGGCCGGGGACAACAGATACGCAGTATTTT.

Here the CDR3 DNA reads TGCAGCGTTGAGTCCGGGACAGGGCGGGAGACCCAGTACTTC. Encoded protein: CSVESGTGRETQYF. This sequence joins TRBV29-1 and TRBJ2-5, with TRBD1 identical over 9 bases. This CDR3 has 14 amino acids. V was clipped by 3 bases and J by 5 bases; unmatched bases: 7. CDR1 is SQVTM, CDR2 ANQGSEA, per germline.